This T cell receptor (beta chain) comes out of a study of T cell responses to AZD1222 COVID-19 vaccine. There are 18 residues in the CDR3. The V gene's germline CDR1 is WNHNN and CDR2 SYGVQD (reference sequence). Between the trimmed V and J ends, which lost 0 bases and 0 bases, there was a span of 17 bases. Regarding this clone: What it binds is not known.

This table comes from immunoSEQ multiplex PCR, and its TCRdb copy is limited to in-frame clones, with some not included. Of about 76,000 clones listed, around nine tenths were seen once; the top ten hold approximately 4.2%. Findings and limits, study-wide: Spike regions recognized by vaccine-associated CD4 TCRs spanned the protein, led by 160-218 and 743-854. It was only after the peak T cell response that any repertoires were sampled. Baseline seropositives among AZD1222 recipients totaled only five to seven. Unmutated variant regions are reportedly the target of nearly half of TCRs that are spike-specific.

The origin of this receptor is an adult in good health. This sample comprised peripheral blood, obtained on day 0 of AZD1222 vaccination. This chain links TRBV10-1 with TRBJ1-1, with D possibly being TRBD1 (5 bases). The CDR3 DNA sequence: TGCGCCAGCAGTGAGTCGAGTAGGGGCCCAGATATGAACACTGAAGCTTTCTTT. Protein product: CASSESSRGPDMNTEAFF.